The T cell receptor beta chain described here comes from a study of chemoradiotherapy in HPV16-positive cancers. Background on the study: Candidate HPV-specific T-cell clones and common TCR motifs came from functional assays in a couple of HPV16-positive patients.

Repertoires were sampled repeatedly during chemoradiotherapy. This CDR3 is built from 12 residues. The ends were cut back, 8 bases at V and 11 bases at J, with 13 bases in the middle. Germline-derived CDR1 and CDR2 are MNHEY and SVGAGI. Here immunoSEQ multiplex PCR was the method, and the copy in TCRdb shows in-frame clones only, minus some. The sample shows around 24,000 clones, more than 75% of them seen only once. A remark on this clone: What it recognizes is unknown.

Study-level results: Candidate HPV-specific clones and E7-related TCR motifs grew in tumor during treatment.

This receptor was taken from a human donor with HPV-associated anogenital cancer. The chain combines TRBV6-5 with TRBJ1-6, with D hard to call. The material sequenced was blood, taken from a patient who underwent chemoradiotherapy. In DNA form, the CDR3 reads TGTGCCAGCGGATCGGACCTCCCACCCCTCCACTTT. Translating it yields CASGSDLPPLHF.